Shown below are 13 T cell receptor beta chains from a single sample sequenced in a study of blood T cell repertoires in COVID-19 (dated by TCRdb to about 2020). Receptor libraries were prepared by the immunoSEQ multiplex PCR assay. In its TCRdb copy, this immuneACCESS table keeps in-frame sequences only and misses some clones. Where compared with another copy, unresolved V genes explain less than half of these, and the others have no known cause. The sample includes about 270,000 clones, with 85% to 95% observed a single time. 2.8% of the sample rests with the top ten. Sequencing was performed on PBMCs or T cells enriched from blood (not recorded which). These receptors were obtained from a man aged 35 to 55 who had been exposed to COVID-19.

The CDR3 loop reads CASNSGTEAFF. In DNA, the CDR3 is TGTGCCAGTAACTCAGGGACTGAAGCTTTCTTT. This chain uses TRBV19 with TRBJ1-1; D may be TRBD1 (5 bases). Germline V gene sequence: CDR1 LNHDA, CDR2 SQIVND (reference sequence). This CDR3 is built from 11 residues. The V and J ends lost 7 bases and 5 bases respectively, with 8 bases between them.

The chain employs TRBV9 and TRBJ2-5, with D unclear. Trimming took 3 bases from V and 5 from J, leaving 14 bases between them. The germline gives CDR1 SGDLS, CDR2 YYNGEE. The CDR3 is 14 amino acids. The CDR3 coding sequence is TGTGCCAGCAGCGCGAGAGGCAGATCCGAGACCCAGTACTTC. This sequence encodes CASSARGRSETQYF.

The chain is built from TRBV5-1 and TRBJ2-1, with 7 bases fitting TRBD2. Germline V gene sequence: CDR1 SGHRS, CDR2 YFSETQ. The trim removed 0 bases at V and 0 bases at J, leaving 6 bases unmatched. CDR3 length: 17 amino acids. The CDR3 sequence is CASSLGGGAPSYNEQFF. For the CDR3, the DNA is TGCGCCAGCAGCTTGGGGGGGGGAGCCCCCTCCTACAATGAGCAGTTCTTC.

This clone appeared a single time. This chain links TRBV30 with TRBJ1-1; 9 bases line up with TRBD1. The germline CDR1 and CDR2 sequences are GTSNPN and SVGIG (reference sequence). The CDR3 runs 15 residues. The V gene end was trimmed by 2 bases and the J gene end by 4 bases; junction bases not matched to a gene: 8. CDR3 loop: CAWSRLGQGTTEAFF. CDR3 DNA: TGTGCCTGGAGTCGACTTGGACAGGGGACCACTGAAGCTTTCTTT.

This clone showed up just once. The chain couples TRBV5-1 to TRBJ1-4; TRBD1 matches 7 bases. CDR3 length equals 15 residues. In germline, CDR1 is SGHRS, CDR2 YFSETQ. Trimming took 2 bases from V and 1 from J; bases not matched to a gene: 2. The CDR3 region has the DNA TGCGCCAGCAGCTTACAGGGGCGAACTAATGAAAAACTGTTTTTT. This gives the protein CASSLQGRTNEKLFF.

The V gene is TRBV18, the J gene TRBJ1-1, with D uncertain. V shed 4 bases and J shed 8 bases, with 17 bases lying between them. This CDR3 comprises 14 residues. CDR1 KGHSH and CDR2 LQKENI come from the germline V gene. CDR3 residues: CASSRSAGILEAFF. In DNA, the CDR3 is TGTGCCAGCTCACGATCCGCGGGGATCCTAGAAGCTTTCTTT.

The gene calls are TRBV27 and TRBJ2-5; tentative D call: TRBD2 (6 bases). This CDR3 is 15 amino acids long. V dropped 3 bases and J dropped 0 bases, with 11 bases sitting between them. Germline loops: CDR1 MNHEY, CDR2 SMNVEV (reference sequence). CDR3 in DNA: TGTGCCAGCAGTTTTGGAGGGAGAAACCAAGAGACCCAGTACTTC. It specifies CASSFGGRNQETQYF.

This sequence joins TRBV29-1 and TRBJ1-1, with unresolved D. Germline V CDR1 and CDR2: SQVTM, ANQGSEA. The CDR3 totals 12 residues. Deletions cut 4 bases from V and 0 bases from J, with 6 bases between. CDR3 protein: CSVAYLNTEAFF. As DNA, the CDR3 is TGCAGCGTTGCGTATTTGAACACTGAAGCTTTCTTT.

The chain combines TRBV19 with TRBJ1-1; D unclear. This CDR3 contains 15 residues. Germline-derived CDR1 and CDR2 are LNHDA and SQIVND (reference sequence). V was cut by 5 bases and J by 0 bases, with 13 bases left in between. The CDR3 loop reads CASSGRGRLNTEAFF. As DNA, the CDR3 is TGTGCCAGTAGTGGCCGAGGCCGGCTGAACACTGAAGCTTTCTTT.

The V call is TRBV30, the J call TRBJ2-7; a possible D gene is TRBD2 (6 bases). Germline CDR1 is GTSNPN and CDR2 is SVGIG (reference sequence). V was pared by 0 bases and J by 5 bases, with 17 bases between. This CDR3 region has 15 residues. Here the CDR3 DNA reads TGTGCCTGGAGTGTAGGGTTGCGGGATAGACACGAGCAGTACTTC. Encoded protein: CAWSVGLRDRHEQYF.

V is TRBV24-1 and J is TRBJ2-1, with TRBD2 matching 10 bases. This CDR3 comprises 16 residues. The junction had 7 bases not matched to a gene; V was cut back by 1 base and J by 8 bases. CDR1 and CDR2 from the germline V gene are KGHDR and SFDVKD. The CDR3 region is CATSDFASGSLHEQFF. CDR3 coding DNA: TGTGCCACCAGTGATTTTGCTAGCGGGAGTTTGCATGAGCAGTTCTTC.

The CDR3 reads CASSQDSLLAGNIGELFF. The CDR3 bases are TGCGCCAGCAGCCAAGATTCCCTACTAGCGGGTAATATCGGGGAGCTGTTTTTT. V gene TRBV4-3 combines with J gene TRBJ2-2, with 9 bases lining up with TRBD2. V lost 0 bases and J lost 7; bases outside the gene matches: 12. From germline, CDR1 is LGHNA and CDR2 YSLEER. This CDR3 is built from 18 residues.

The chain recombines TRBV12-2 with TRBJ1-1; the table gives TRBD1 as D, unverified against the DNA. TRBV12-2 is given as a pseudogene. The CDR3 has 14 amino acids. CDR3 in DNA: TGTGCAAGTCGCTTCCACTTCGGGGACAGAGAAGCTTTCTTT. This codes for CASRFHFGDREAFF.